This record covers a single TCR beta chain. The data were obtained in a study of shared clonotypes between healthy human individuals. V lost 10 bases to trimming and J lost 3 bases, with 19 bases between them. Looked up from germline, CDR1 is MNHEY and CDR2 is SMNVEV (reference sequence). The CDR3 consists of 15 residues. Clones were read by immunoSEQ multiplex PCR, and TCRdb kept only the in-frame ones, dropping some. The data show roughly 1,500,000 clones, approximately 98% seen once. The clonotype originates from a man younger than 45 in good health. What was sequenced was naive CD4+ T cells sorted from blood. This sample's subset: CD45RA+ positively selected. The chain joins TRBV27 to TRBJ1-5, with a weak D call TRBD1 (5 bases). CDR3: CATRGDYRNNQPQHF. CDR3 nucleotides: TGTGCCACCCGGGGGGACTACAGGAACAATCAGCCCCAGCATTTT.